The clone carrying this T cell receptor beta chain was picked up a small number of times. All patients picked for sequencing had shown, by flow cytometry, an expansion of CD8+CD57+ cells. This sample is part of a study of CD8+CD57+ T cells in acquired aplastic anemia. Template material for TCR beta VDJ and CDR3 profiling consisted of genomic DNA. TCRdb ran MiXCR on the reads and lists one entry per CDR3 protein. The data hold 100,000 to 150,000 distinct CDR3 sequences, with almost 40% observed a single time. This CDR3 comprises 15 residues. Per germline, CDR1 LNHNV and CDR2 YYDKDF (reference sequence). The V end lost 3 bases, the J end lost 0 bases, and 6 bases lay between the germline ends.

The source is a human donor with aplastic anemia. Source material: sorted CD4+, CD8+, or CD8+CD57+ T cells (not recorded which) from PBMCs. This rearrangement joins TRBV15 to TRBJ1-6; D remains unclear. CDR3 in amino acids: CATSSDISYNSPLHF. The CDR3 DNA reads as TGTGCCACCAGCAGTGATATCTCCTATAATTCACCCCTCCACTTT.